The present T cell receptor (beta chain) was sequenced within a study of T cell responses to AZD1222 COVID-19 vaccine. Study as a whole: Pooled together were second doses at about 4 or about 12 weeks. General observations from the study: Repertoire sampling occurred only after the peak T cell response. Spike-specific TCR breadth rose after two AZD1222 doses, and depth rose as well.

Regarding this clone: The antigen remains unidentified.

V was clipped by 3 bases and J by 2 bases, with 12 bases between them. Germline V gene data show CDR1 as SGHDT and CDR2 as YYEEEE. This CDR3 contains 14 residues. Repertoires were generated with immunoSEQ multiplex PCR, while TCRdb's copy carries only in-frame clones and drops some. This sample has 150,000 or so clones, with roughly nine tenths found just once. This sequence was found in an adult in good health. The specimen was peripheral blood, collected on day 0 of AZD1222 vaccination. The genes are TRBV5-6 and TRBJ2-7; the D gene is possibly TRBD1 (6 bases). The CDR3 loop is CASSSTGLTYEQYF. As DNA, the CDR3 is TGTGCCAGCAGCTCTACAGGGTTAACCTACGAGCAGTACTTC.